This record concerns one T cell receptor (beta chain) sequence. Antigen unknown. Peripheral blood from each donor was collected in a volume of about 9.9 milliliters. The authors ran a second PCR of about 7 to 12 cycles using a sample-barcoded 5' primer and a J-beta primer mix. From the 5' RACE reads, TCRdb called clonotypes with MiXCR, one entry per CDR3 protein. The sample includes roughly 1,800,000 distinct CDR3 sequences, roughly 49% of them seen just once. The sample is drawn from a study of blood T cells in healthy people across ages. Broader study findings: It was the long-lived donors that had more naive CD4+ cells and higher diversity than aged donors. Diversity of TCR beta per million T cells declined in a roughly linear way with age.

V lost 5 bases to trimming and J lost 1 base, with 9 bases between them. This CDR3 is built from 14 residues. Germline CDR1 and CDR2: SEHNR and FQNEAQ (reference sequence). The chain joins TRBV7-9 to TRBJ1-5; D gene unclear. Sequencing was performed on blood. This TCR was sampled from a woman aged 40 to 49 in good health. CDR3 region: CASSIDDSNQPQHF. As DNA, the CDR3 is TGTGCCAGCAGCATAGACGACAGCAATCAGCCCCAGCATTTT.